Here is one TCR beta chain with its context. As yet, its antigen is unknown. The data derive from a study of T cells in localized non-small cell lung cancer. Study-wide points: Adjacent lung exhibited a median of about 50 among the 100 most abundant tumor clones.

Germline lookup yields CDR1 ENHRY and CDR2 SYGVKD. This CDR3 is 15 amino acids long. The ends were cut back, 3 bases at V and 0 bases at J, with 10 bases in the middle. The method was immunoSEQ multiplex PCR; TCRdb's version includes in-frame clones alone and lacks a portion of them. This sample has 15,000 to 20,000 clones, with 90% found just once. The source is a woman aged 35 to 75 with stage III lung adenocarcinoma. This chain links TRBV10-3 with TRBJ2-3; D is perhaps TRBD2 (6 bases). The material was peripheral blood mononuclear cells, obtained before any cancer treatment. The chain's CDR3 is CAISDGGTSTDTQYF. The DNA for the CDR3 is TGTGCCATCAGTGATGGGGGGACGAGCACAGATACGCAGTATTTT.